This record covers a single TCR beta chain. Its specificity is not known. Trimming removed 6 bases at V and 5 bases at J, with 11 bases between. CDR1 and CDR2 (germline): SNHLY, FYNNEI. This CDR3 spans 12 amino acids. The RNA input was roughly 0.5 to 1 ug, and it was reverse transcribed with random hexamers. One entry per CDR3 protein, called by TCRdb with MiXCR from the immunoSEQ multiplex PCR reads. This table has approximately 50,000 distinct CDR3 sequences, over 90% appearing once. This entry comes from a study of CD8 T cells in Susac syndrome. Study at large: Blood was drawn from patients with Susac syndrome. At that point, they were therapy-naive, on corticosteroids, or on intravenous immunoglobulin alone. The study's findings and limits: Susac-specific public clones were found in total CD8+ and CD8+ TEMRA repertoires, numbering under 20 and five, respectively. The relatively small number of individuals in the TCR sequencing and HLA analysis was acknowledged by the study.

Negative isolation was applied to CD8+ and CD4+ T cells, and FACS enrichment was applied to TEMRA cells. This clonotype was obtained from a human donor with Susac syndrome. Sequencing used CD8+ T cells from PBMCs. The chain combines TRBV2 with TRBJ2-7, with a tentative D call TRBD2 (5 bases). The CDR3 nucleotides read TGTGCCAGCAGCCGGAGGCAGAACGAGCAGTACTTC. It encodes CASSRRQNEQYF.